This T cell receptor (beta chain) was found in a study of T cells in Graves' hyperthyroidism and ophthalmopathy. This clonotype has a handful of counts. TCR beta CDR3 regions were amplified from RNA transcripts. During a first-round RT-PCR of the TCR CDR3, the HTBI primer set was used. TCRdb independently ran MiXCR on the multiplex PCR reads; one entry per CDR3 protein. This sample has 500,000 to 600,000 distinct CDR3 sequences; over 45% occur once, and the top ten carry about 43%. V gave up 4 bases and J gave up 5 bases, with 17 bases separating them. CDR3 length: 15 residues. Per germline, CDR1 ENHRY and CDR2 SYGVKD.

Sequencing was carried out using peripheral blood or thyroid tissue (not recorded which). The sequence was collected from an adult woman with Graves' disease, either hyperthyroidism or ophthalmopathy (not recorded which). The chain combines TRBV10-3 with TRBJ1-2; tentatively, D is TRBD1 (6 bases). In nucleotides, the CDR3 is TGTGCCATCAGTGCGGGGCGGGACAACTATTATGGCTACACCTTC. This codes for CAISAGRDNYYGYTF.